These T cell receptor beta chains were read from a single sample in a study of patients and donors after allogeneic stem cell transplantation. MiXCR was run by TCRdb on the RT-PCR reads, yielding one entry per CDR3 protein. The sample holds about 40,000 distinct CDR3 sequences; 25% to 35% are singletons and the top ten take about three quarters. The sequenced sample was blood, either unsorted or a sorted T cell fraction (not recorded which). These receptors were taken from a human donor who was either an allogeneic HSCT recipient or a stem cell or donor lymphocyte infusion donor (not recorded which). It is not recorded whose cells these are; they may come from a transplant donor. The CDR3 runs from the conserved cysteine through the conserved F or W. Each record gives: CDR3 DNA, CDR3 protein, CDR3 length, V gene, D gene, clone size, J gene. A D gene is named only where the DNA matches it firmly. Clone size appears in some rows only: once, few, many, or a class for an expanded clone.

cdr3_nt: TGTGCCAGTAGCCTACGGATTTATAGCAATCAGCCCCAGCATTTT
cdr3_aa: CASSLRIYSNQPQHF
cdr3_length: 15
v_call: TRBV19
d_call: .
clone_size: many
j_call: TRBJ1-5

cdr3_nt: TGCGCCAGCAGCTTGGGAGGGCTGCAAGAGACCCAGTACTTC
cdr3_aa: CASSLGGLQETQYF
cdr3_length: 14
v_call: TRBV5-1
d_call: .
clone_size: .
j_call: TRBJ2-5

cdr3_nt: TGTGCCAGCAGTTACTCCCCTAGGGCGGAAACCTACAATGAGCAGTTCTTC
cdr3_aa: CASSYSPRAETYNEQFF
cdr3_length: 17
v_call: TRBV6-2/TRBV6-3
d_call: .
clone_size: few
j_call: TRBJ2-1

cdr3_nt: TGTGCCAGCAGCTCCCGCCCTCACACAGATACGCAGTATTTT
cdr3_aa: CASSSRPHTDTQYF
cdr3_length: 14
v_call: TRBV9
d_call: .
clone_size: .
j_call: TRBJ2-3

cdr3_nt: TGTGCCAGCACTCAACGAACAGGTTCCTATGGCTACACCTTC
cdr3_aa: CASTQRTGSYGYTF
cdr3_length: 14
v_call: TRBV28
d_call: .
clone_size: .
j_call: TRBJ1-2

cdr3_nt: TGTGCCAGCAGCCCGACGGACATTGGAGAGACCCAGTACTTC
cdr3_aa: CASSPTDIGETQYF
cdr3_length: 14
v_call: TRBV7-9
d_call: .
clone_size: .
j_call: TRBJ2-5

cdr3_nt: TGTGCCAGCAGTTTGCGGGGTGGGACCGGGGAGCTGTTTTTT
cdr3_aa: CASSLRGGTGELFF
cdr3_length: 14
v_call: TRBV27
d_call: .
clone_size: .
j_call: TRBJ2-2

cdr3_nt: TGTGCCATCAGTGATCCCGACAGGGGCTCCAACACTGAAGCTTTCTTT
cdr3_aa: CAISDPDRGSNTEAFF
cdr3_length: 16
v_call: TRBV10-3
d_call: TRBD1
clone_size: many
j_call: TRBJ1-1

cdr3_nt: TGTGCCAGCAGCTTAGGCGGGCCGGTCATGAACACTGAAGCTTTCTTT
cdr3_aa: CASSLGGPVMNTEAFF
cdr3_length: 16
v_call: TRBV7-2
d_call: .
clone_size: few
j_call: TRBJ1-1

cdr3_nt: TGTGCCAGCAGCTTAGGCGCGGGCTACGAGCAGTACTTC
cdr3_aa: CASSLGAGYEQYF
cdr3_length: 13
v_call: TRBV13
d_call: .
clone_size: .
j_call: TRBJ2-7

cdr3_nt: TGTGCCAGCCGGTTTACAGAAGGCGGGGTTGAAGCTTTCTTT
cdr3_aa: CASRFTEGGVEAFF
cdr3_length: 14
v_call: TRBV12-3/TRBV12-4
d_call: .
clone_size: many
j_call: TRBJ1-1

cdr3_nt: TGTGCCAGCAGCTTAGGTGGAGGTAGGGGCTACACCTTC
cdr3_aa: CASSLGGGRGYTF
cdr3_length: 13
v_call: TRBV13
d_call: .
clone_size: .
j_call: TRBJ1-2

cdr3_nt: TGTGCCAGCAGCGTAGTGGGTAGCTCCTACAATGAGCAGTTCTTC
cdr3_aa: CASSVVGSSYNEQFF
cdr3_length: 15
v_call: TRBV9
d_call: .
clone_size: .
j_call: TRBJ2-1

cdr3_nt: TGCGCCAGCAGCTTCGGACAGGAGAATGAAAAACTGTTTTTT
cdr3_aa: CASSFGQENEKLFF
cdr3_length: 14
v_call: TRBV5-1
d_call: TRBD1
clone_size: .
j_call: TRBJ1-4

cdr3_nt: TGCAGCACCCGACAGGGCTTCTTCTATGGCTACACCTTC
cdr3_aa: CSTRQGFFYGYTF
cdr3_length: 13
v_call: TRBV29-1
d_call: TRBD1
clone_size: .
j_call: TRBJ1-2

cdr3_nt: TGTGCCAGCAGTTTGAGGCGGGAGGCTTACAATGAGCAGTTCTTC
cdr3_aa: CASSLRREAYNEQFF
cdr3_length: 15
v_call: TRBV28
d_call: TRBD2
clone_size: medium-sized
j_call: TRBJ2-1

cdr3_nt: TGCAGTGCTAGCGGACTAGCGGGAGTTGAGCAGTACTTC
cdr3_aa: CSASGLAGVEQYF
cdr3_length: 13
v_call: TRBV20-1
d_call: TRBD2
clone_size: .
j_call: TRBJ2-7

cdr3_nt: TGTGCCAGCAGCCTCGGGACAGGGGAATTTAATTCACCCCTCCACTTT
cdr3_aa: CASSLGTGEFNSPLHF
cdr3_length: 16
v_call: TRBV7-2
d_call: TRBD1
clone_size: .
j_call: TRBJ1-6

cdr3_nt: TGCGCCAGCAGCCAAGACGCGAACACCATATATTTT
cdr3_aa: CASSQDANTIYF
cdr3_length: 12
v_call: TRBV4-3
d_call: .
clone_size: many
j_call: TRBJ1-3

cdr3_nt: TGCAGTGCCAGTTCAGGAATGCAAGTAGGTGAGCAGTTCTTC
cdr3_aa: CSASSGMQVGEQFF
cdr3_length: 14
v_call: TRBV20-1
d_call: .
clone_size: .
j_call: TRBJ2-1

cdr3_nt: TGCGCCAGCAGCTTGGGGGACAGGGCCCCTGAAAAACTGTTTTTT
cdr3_aa: CASSLGDRAPEKLFF
cdr3_length: 15
v_call: TRBV5-1
d_call: TRBD1
clone_size: few
j_call: TRBJ1-4

cdr3_nt: TGTGCCAGCAGCCCTCGGACAGGTCGGCAAGAGACCCAGTACTTC
cdr3_aa: CASSPRTGRQETQYF
cdr3_length: 15
v_call: TRBV3-1
d_call: TRBD1
clone_size: many
j_call: TRBJ2-5

cdr3_nt: TGTGCCAGCAGCTTAGCGATGACGGGAGCGGATACGCAGTATTTT
cdr3_aa: CASSLAMTGADTQYF
cdr3_length: 15
v_call: TRBV7-2
d_call: .
clone_size: .
j_call: TRBJ2-3

cdr3_nt: TGTGCCAGCACGGCCCCGACAGGGTCGGGCTCTGGGGCCAACGTCCTGACTTTC
cdr3_aa: CASTAPTGSGSGANVLTF
cdr3_length: 18
v_call: TRBV5-4
d_call: TRBD1
clone_size: large
j_call: TRBJ2-6

cdr3_nt: TGTGCCAGCAGTTTAAGCCCGTTGTCAGATACGCAGTATTTT
cdr3_aa: CASSLSPLSDTQYF
cdr3_length: 14
v_call: TRBV28
d_call: .
clone_size: .
j_call: TRBJ2-3

cdr3_nt: TGTGCCAGCCCACAGGGGGCGACCAGTGGGGCCAACGTCCTGACTTTC
cdr3_aa: CASPQGATSGANVLTF
cdr3_length: 16
v_call: TRBV21-1
d_call: .
clone_size: .
j_call: TRBJ2-6

cdr3_nt: TGTGCCTGGAGTGCCTATTCTAGGGGCTACACCTTC
cdr3_aa: CAWSAYSRGYTF
cdr3_length: 12
v_call: TRBV30
d_call: .
clone_size: few
j_call: TRBJ1-2

cdr3_nt: TGTGCCAGCAGTTTTACAGGGGCCTTAAACGAGCAGTACTTC
cdr3_aa: CASSFTGALNEQYF
cdr3_length: 14
v_call: TRBV12-3/TRBV12-4
d_call: TRBD1
clone_size: .
j_call: TRBJ2-7

cdr3_nt: TGTGCCAGCAGTCAACTCTATCCCGGACTAGCGGACATTCAGTACTTC
cdr3_aa: CASSQLYPGLADIQYF
cdr3_length: 16
v_call: TRBV28
d_call: TRBD2
clone_size: .
j_call: TRBJ2-4

cdr3_nt: TGTGCCAGCAGCCCGGCGGGGATCTATGGCTACACCTTC
cdr3_aa: CASSPAGIYGYTF
cdr3_length: 13
v_call: TRBV28
d_call: .
clone_size: .
j_call: TRBJ1-2

cdr3_nt: TGTGCCAGCAGCCTACCACTGACGGCCAACGTCCTGACTTTC
cdr3_aa: CASSLPLTANVLTF
cdr3_length: 14
v_call: TRBV5-5
d_call: .
clone_size: .
j_call: TRBJ2-6

cdr3_nt: TGCAGTGCATCCCTCAAGAGGGTGAGCCGGGAGCAGTACTTC
cdr3_aa: CSASLKRVSREQYF
cdr3_length: 14
v_call: TRBV20-1
d_call: .
clone_size: few
j_call: TRBJ2-7

cdr3_nt: TGTGCCAGCAGTGAGGGTGCTGGGCCCCAGCATTTT
cdr3_aa: CASSEGAGPQHF
cdr3_length: 12
v_call: TRBV12-3/TRBV12-4
d_call: .
clone_size: few
j_call: TRBJ1-5

cdr3_nt: TGTGCCAGCTTTCGAAGGGAGGGCAGTGAAGCTTTCTTT
cdr3_aa: CASFRREGSEAFF
cdr3_length: 13
v_call: TRBV7-2
d_call: .
clone_size: few
j_call: TRBJ1-1

cdr3_nt: TGTGCCAGCAGCTTAGAGGGCAGGGGTTGGAACACTGAAGCTTTCTTT
cdr3_aa: CASSLEGRGWNTEAFF
cdr3_length: 16
v_call: TRBV7-8
d_call: .
clone_size: .
j_call: TRBJ1-1

cdr3_nt: TGTGCCAGCAGCTTAGCCGGAGGTAGTCATGAAAAACTGTTTTTT
cdr3_aa: CASSLAGGSHEKLFF
cdr3_length: 15
v_call: TRBV7-6
d_call: .
clone_size: few
j_call: TRBJ1-4

cdr3_nt: TGTGCCAGTAGTTTAGACAGCCACCGCTCCTACGAGCAGTACTTC
cdr3_aa: CASSLDSHRSYEQYF
cdr3_length: 15
v_call: TRBV19
d_call: .
clone_size: .
j_call: TRBJ2-7

cdr3_nt: TGCGCCAGCAGCCTAGCGGGAGGGTCCTACGAGCAGTACTTC
cdr3_aa: CASSLAGGSYEQYF
cdr3_length: 14
v_call: TRBV4-1
d_call: TRBD2
clone_size: .
j_call: TRBJ2-7

cdr3_nt: TGTGCCAGCAGCCCGGGACATCTCTACGAGCAGTACTTC
cdr3_aa: CASSPGHLYEQYF
cdr3_length: 13
v_call: TRBV7-3
d_call: .
clone_size: .
j_call: TRBJ2-7

cdr3_nt: TGTGCCAGTACTACAGGTTGGGGCAGCGAAAATCAGCCCCAGCATTTT
cdr3_aa: CASTTGWGSENQPQHF
cdr3_length: 16
v_call: TRBV19
d_call: .
clone_size: few
j_call: TRBJ1-5

cdr3_nt: TGTGCCAGCAGCCTCGGACTAGCGGGGCACAATGAGCAGTTCTTC
cdr3_aa: CASSLGLAGHNEQFF
cdr3_length: 15
v_call: TRBV9
d_call: TRBD2
clone_size: .
j_call: TRBJ2-1

cdr3_nt: TGTGCCATCAGTGGCCAAGGCAGGGGGAATTCGAATGAGCAGTTCTTC
cdr3_aa: CAISGQGRGNSNEQFF
cdr3_length: 16
v_call: TRBV10-3
d_call: TRBD1
clone_size: .
j_call: TRBJ2-1

cdr3_nt: TGTGCCAGCAGCAACAGAGTACGGACAGATACGCAGTATTTT
cdr3_aa: CASSNRVRTDTQYF
cdr3_length: 14
v_call: TRBV9
d_call: .
clone_size: .
j_call: TRBJ2-3

cdr3_nt: TGCAGCGTTGGGCAGGGTAATGGCTACACCTTC
cdr3_aa: CSVGQGNGYTF
cdr3_length: 11
v_call: TRBV29-1
d_call: .
clone_size: few
j_call: TRBJ1-2

cdr3_nt: TGTGCCAGCAGACGAAAGCGGGGGGAAGTATATGAGCAGTTCTTC
cdr3_aa: CASRRKRGEVYEQFF
cdr3_length: 15
v_call: TRBV6-5
d_call: TRBD2
clone_size: .
j_call: TRBJ2-1

cdr3_nt: TGTGCCAGCAGTCCCCTGGCTAGCGGGTGGGGACGATACAATGAGCAGTTCTTC
cdr3_aa: CASSPLASGWGRYNEQFF
cdr3_length: 18
v_call: TRBV6-5
d_call: TRBD2
clone_size: .
j_call: TRBJ2-1

cdr3_nt: TGTGCCATCAAGCGGGACAGAAACAACTACGAGCAGTACTTC
cdr3_aa: CAIKRDRNNYEQYF
cdr3_length: 14
v_call: TRBV10-3
d_call: .
clone_size: .
j_call: TRBJ2-7

cdr3_nt: TGTGCCAGCAGCCCACAGGTCATGAACACTGAAGCTTTCTTT
cdr3_aa: CASSPQVMNTEAFF
cdr3_length: 14
v_call: TRBV12-3/TRBV12-4
d_call: .
clone_size: few
j_call: TRBJ1-1

cdr3_nt: TGCGCCAGCAGCCCGGGGACTAGCGGGAGCTATGAGCAGTTCTTC
cdr3_aa: CASSPGTSGSYEQFF
cdr3_length: 15
v_call: TRBV5-1
d_call: TRBD2
clone_size: .
j_call: TRBJ2-1

cdr3_nt: TGCAGTGCTAGTCCAGGTACATATAGCAATCAGCCCCAGCATTTT
cdr3_aa: CSASPGTYSNQPQHF
cdr3_length: 15
v_call: TRBV20-1
d_call: .
clone_size: few
j_call: TRBJ1-5

cdr3_nt: TGTGCCAGCAGTTACTCCGGGCAGGGGGCTGGAAACACCATATATTTT
cdr3_aa: CASSYSGQGAGNTIYF
cdr3_length: 16
v_call: TRBV6-6
d_call: TRBD1
clone_size: .
j_call: TRBJ1-3

cdr3_nt: TGCGCCAGCAGCCAAGCCGGGACAGGCAATTCACCCCTCCACTTT
cdr3_aa: CASSQAGTGNSPLHF
cdr3_length: 15
v_call: TRBV4-3
d_call: TRBD1
clone_size: few
j_call: TRBJ1-6

cdr3_nt: TGTGCCAGCAAACGACTAGCGGGAGGGGAAGATACGCAGTATTTT
cdr3_aa: CASKRLAGGEDTQYF
cdr3_length: 15
v_call: TRBV12-3/TRBV12-4
d_call: TRBD2
clone_size: .
j_call: TRBJ2-3

cdr3_nt: TGTGCCAGCAGTTCCCCGGTGGGCAATGAGCAGTTCTTC
cdr3_aa: CASSSPVGNEQFF
cdr3_length: 13
v_call: TRBV11-2
d_call: .
clone_size: .
j_call: TRBJ2-1

cdr3_nt: TGCAGTGCTAGACGGGAGGGCAACTATGGCTACACCTTC
cdr3_aa: CSARREGNYGYTF
cdr3_length: 13
v_call: TRBV20-1
d_call: .
clone_size: few
j_call: TRBJ1-2